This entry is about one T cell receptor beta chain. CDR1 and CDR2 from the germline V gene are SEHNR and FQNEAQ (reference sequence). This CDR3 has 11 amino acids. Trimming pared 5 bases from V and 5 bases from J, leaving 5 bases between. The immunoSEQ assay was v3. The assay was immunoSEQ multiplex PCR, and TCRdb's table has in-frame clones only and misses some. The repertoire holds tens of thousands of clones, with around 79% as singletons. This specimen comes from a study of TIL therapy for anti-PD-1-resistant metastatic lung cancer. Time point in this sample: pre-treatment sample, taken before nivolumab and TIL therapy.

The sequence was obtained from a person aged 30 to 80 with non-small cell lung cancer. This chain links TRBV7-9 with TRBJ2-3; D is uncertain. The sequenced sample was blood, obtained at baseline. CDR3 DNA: TGTGCCAGCAGCCCCCTAGATACGCAGTATTTT. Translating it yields CASSPLDTQYF.